This T cell receptor (beta chain) appears in the sequencing data of a study of shared clonotypes between healthy human individuals. As for the study in general: CD4 naive cells filled three plates per donor, CD4 memory three, CD8 naive two and CD8 memory one. Study-wide results and limits: Sorted-subset sequencing was shown by rarefaction to be incomplete despite large depth.

The CDR3 is made up of 16 amino acids. Germline values: CDR1 SGHRS, CDR2 YFSETQ. With 3 bases clipped from V and 0 bases from J, the junction kept 4 bases outside the gene matches. Libraries were prepared by immunoSEQ multiplex PCR; TCRdb keeps only in-frame clonotypes and omits some of them. The sample lists about 990,000 clones, more than 75% occurring once. With respect to this clone: Its antigen remains unidentified.

J is TRBJ2-2 and V is TRBV5-1; 8 bases align to TRBD2. The TCR originated in a man aged 18-30 years in good health. Some clones in this sample may be carry-over from other donors' samples. Sequenced: memory CD4+ T cells from PBMCs. Subset reported: CD45RA-negative fraction. DNA for the CDR3: TGCGCCAGCAGCTATAGCGGGGACGCGAACACCGGGGAGCTGTTTTTT. It yields the protein CASSYSGDANTGELFF.